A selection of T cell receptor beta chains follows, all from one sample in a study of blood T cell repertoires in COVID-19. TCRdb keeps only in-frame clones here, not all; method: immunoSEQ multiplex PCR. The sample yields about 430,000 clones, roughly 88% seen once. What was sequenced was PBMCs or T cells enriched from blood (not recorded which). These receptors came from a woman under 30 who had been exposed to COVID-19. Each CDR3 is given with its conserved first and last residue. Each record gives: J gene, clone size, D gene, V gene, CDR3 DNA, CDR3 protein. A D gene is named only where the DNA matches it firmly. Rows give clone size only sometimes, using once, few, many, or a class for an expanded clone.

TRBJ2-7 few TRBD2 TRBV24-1 TGTGCCACCAGTGACCGGACTAGCGGAAATTACGAGCAGTACTTC CATSDRTSGNYEQYF
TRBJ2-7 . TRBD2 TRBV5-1 TGCGCCAGCAGCTTGCGGGAGGTAAGCCACGAGCAGTACTTC CASSLREVSHEQYF
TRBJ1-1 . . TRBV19 TGTGCCAGTAGTCGCCCGGGACTCAAGAACACTGAAGCTTTCTTT CASSRPGLKNTEAFF
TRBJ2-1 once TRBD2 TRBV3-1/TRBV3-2 TGTGCCAGCAGCCCCTTATTCGAAGGCGGGAGTTCCTACAATGAGCAGTTCTTC CASSPLFEGGSSYNEQFF
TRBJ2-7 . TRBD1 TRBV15 TGTGCCACCAGCAGAGGGGACAGACTAACCTACGAGCAGTACTTC CATSRGDRLTYEQYF
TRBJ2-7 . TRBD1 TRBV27 TGTGCCAGCAGTGCCCGGGCAGGGGGCTCCTACGAGCAGTACTTC CASSARAGGSYEQYF
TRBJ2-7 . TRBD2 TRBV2 TGTGCCAGCAGAGAAGTGACTAGCAGTCTCTACGAGCAGTACTTC CASREVTSSLYEQYF
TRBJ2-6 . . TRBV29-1 TGCAGCGGACGGGAGTCTGGGGCCAACGTCCTGACTTTC CSGRESGANVLTF
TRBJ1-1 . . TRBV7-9 TGTGCCAGCAGCCACAAAACCCCTGGGGGGTACACTGAAGCTTTCTTT CASSHKTPGGYTEAFF
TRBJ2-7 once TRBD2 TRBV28 TGTGCCAGCACCACTAGCGGGGGGGAGTTCTACGAGCAGTACTTC CASTTSGGEFYEQYF
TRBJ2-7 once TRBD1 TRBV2 TGTGCCAGCAGAGGACAGGGGGCAGGGGAGCAGTACTTC CASRGQGAGEQYF
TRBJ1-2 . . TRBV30 TGTGCCTGGAGTGTCCCTTCAGGTCATGGCTACACCTTC CAWSVPSGHGYTF
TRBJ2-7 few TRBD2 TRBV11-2 TGTGCCAGCAGCTTAGATACGGGGGGCTACGAGCAGTACTTC CASSLDTGGYEQYF
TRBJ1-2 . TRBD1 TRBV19 TGTGCCAGTAGGCCGAGGGGGACAGCTAACTATGGCTACACCTTC CASRPRGTANYGYTF
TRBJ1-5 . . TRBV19 TGTGCCAGTAGTATCCAGGGGTCTAGCAATCAGCCCCAGCATTTT CASSIQGSSNQPQHF
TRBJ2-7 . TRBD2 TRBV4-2 TGTGCCAGCAGCCCACCCGGGGGGAGCGAGCAGTACTTC CASSPPGGSEQYF
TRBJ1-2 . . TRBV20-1 TGCAGTGCTAATGAAGGGGTGTCTAACTATGGCTACACCTTC CSANEGVSNYGYTF
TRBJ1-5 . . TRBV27 TGTGCCAGCAGACAGAGCTATAGCAATCAGCCCCAGCATTTT CASRQSYSNQPQHF
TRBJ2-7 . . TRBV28 TGTGCCAGCAGTTTCATCGGCACAGGGTCGAACGAGCAGTACTTC CASSFIGTGSNEQYF
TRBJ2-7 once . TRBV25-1 TGTGCCAGCGGCCAGGGAATTGGGGAGCAGTACTTC CASGQGIGEQYF
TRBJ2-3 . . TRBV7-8 TGTGCCAGCAGCTTCCGGACAGGCGGGACCACAGATACGCAGTATTTT CASSFRTGGTTDTQYF
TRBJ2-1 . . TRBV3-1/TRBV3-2 TGTGCCAGCAGCCAAGATCATGGAGGGACCTACAATGAGCAGTTCTTC CASSQDHGGTYNEQFF
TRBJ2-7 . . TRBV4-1 TGCGCCAGCAGCCATAAACAGGGCGCGCAATTGGAGCAGTACTTC CASSHKQGAQLEQYF